This TCR beta chain was identified in a study of CD8 T cells in ankylosing spondylitis. MiXCR was run by TCRdb on the 5' RACE reads, yielding one entry per CDR3 protein. The sample contains about 150,000 distinct CDR3 sequences, 40% to 50% of which appear only once. CDR3 length: 16 amino acids. CDR1 and CDR2 from the germline V gene are KGHSH and LQKENI. Trimming cost V 3 bases and J 6 bases; bases outside gene matches: 10. The sample was synovial fluid, either unsorted or a sorted T cell fraction (not recorded which). This receptor was identified in a male donor with ankylosing spondylitis. The genes are TRBV18 and TRBJ2-1, with 8 bases that match TRBD1. The CDR3 sequence: CASSPFRTGPPNEQFF. CDR3 nucleotides: TGTGCCAGCTCACCCTTTCGGACAGGGCCGCCCAATGAGCAGTTCTTC.